The 27 T cell receptor beta chains reported below all come from one sample, sequenced in a study of cytomegalovirus exposure and HLA in healthy donors. The PCR contained 60 Vbeta and 13 Jbeta primers. Produced via immunoSEQ multiplex PCR; TCRdb's table is partial and in-frame only. The data hold approximately 140,000 clones, with roughly 80% observed a single time. The material sequenced was PBMCs. The receptor set was obtained from a female donor in good health and CMV-seronegative.

The chain employs TRBV5-1 and TRBJ2-1; D is undetermined. Germline V gene lookup returns CDR1 SGHRS and CDR2 YFSETQ. Trimming took 2 bases from V and 9 from J, leaving 15 bases between them. The CDR3 runs 14 residues. As DNA, the CDR3 is TGCGCCAGCAGCTTTGCCCCTGAACGGAGTGAGCAGTTCTTC. This sequence encodes CASSFAPERSEQFF.

A single count supports this clone. The CDR3 sequence is CASSVGSGFEEQYF. In nucleotides, the CDR3 is TGTGCCAGCAGCGTAGGGTCCGGTTTCGAGGAGCAGTACTTC. The chain uses TRBV9 and TRBJ2-7; D gene uncertain. The CDR3 contains 14 residues. Germline assignment: CDR1 SGDLS and CDR2 YYNGEE. The V and J ends lost 0 bases and 7 bases respectively, with 14 bases between them.

The rearrangement joins TRBV7-2 to TRBJ2-5, with D tentatively TRBD2 (7 bases). The CDR3 has 15 amino acids. Trimming took 5 bases from V and 4 from J, leaving 17 bases between them. The V gene's germline CDR1 is SGHTA and CDR2 FQGNSA. This CDR3 is CASSRMGGTTETQYF. In nucleotides, the CDR3 is TGTGCCAGCAGCCGGATGGGAGGGACAACAGAGACCCAGTACTTC.

This chain links TRBV7-2 with TRBJ1-4; D is unresolved. The V and J ends lost 0 bases and 7 bases respectively, with 12 bases between them. CDR3 length: 15 amino acids. Germline V gene data show CDR1 as SGHTA and CDR2 as FQGNSA. The CDR3 loop reads CASSLASLGVEKLFF. The CDR3 DNA sequence: TGTGCCAGCAGCTTAGCCTCCCTCGGAGTTGAAAAACTGTTTTTT. Using reference TRBV7-2 and TRBJ1-4 for the parts outside the CDR3, the full variable domain is GAGVSQSPSNKVTEKGKDVELRCDPISGHTALYWYRQSLGQGLEFLIYFQGNSAPDKSGLPSDRFSAERTGGSVSTLTIQRTQQEDSAVYLCASSLASLGVEKLFFGSGTQLSVL.

This chain joins TRBV5-1 and TRBJ1-1, with a weak D call TRBD1 (5 bases). This CDR3 has 11 residues. The V gene lost 5 bases and the J gene lost 7 bases, with 9 bases spanning the gap. Per the germline V gene, CDR1 is SGHRS and CDR2 is YFSETQ. Written as DNA, the CDR3 is TGCGCCAGCAGGGGGGGACGTGAAGCTTTCTTT. This translates into CASRGGREAFF.

This sequence joins TRBV9 and TRBJ2-7, with D perhaps TRBD1 (7 bases). V lost 0 bases to trimming and J lost 4 bases, with 14 bases between them. CDR1 is SGDLS, CDR2 YYNGEE, per germline. The CDR3 length is 15 residues. The chain's CDR3 is CASSVAGGPVYEQYF. For the CDR3, the DNA is TGTGCCAGCAGCGTAGCAGGGGGGCCGGTTTACGAGCAGTACTTC.

The chain recombines TRBV6-1 with TRBJ1-2; D remains unclear. Deletions cut 4 bases from V and 8 bases from J, with 14 bases between. This CDR3 has 13 amino acids. Germline CDR1 reads MNHNS; CDR2 reads SASEGT. CDR3 protein: CASSVGPAGGYTF. CDR3 DNA: TGTGCCAGCAGTGTAGGACCGGCGGGCGGCTACACCTTC.

The chain couples TRBV9 to TRBJ1-4; 10 bases match TRBD1. Germline V lookup: CDR1 SGDLS, CDR2 YYNGEE. After removal of 7 bases from V and 6 bases from J, the junction contained 6 bases not matched to a gene. This CDR3 comprises 14 residues. The CDR3 is CASCRGQGDEKLFF. The CDR3 bases are TGTGCCAGCTGTCGAGGACAGGGGGATGAAAAACTGTTTTTT.

The chain employs TRBV21-1 and TRBJ1-1; TRBD1 is the table's D call and was not checked against the DNA. TRBV21-1 is a pseudogene segment. CDR3 length: 17 amino acids. This CDR3 reads CASSKVGTGGRNTEAFF. The CDR3 nucleotides are TGTGCCAGCAGCAAGGTCGGGACAGGGGGCAGGAACACTGAAGCTTTCTTT.

CDR3: CASSLDLRGTGNTIYF. CDR3 bases: TGCGCCAGCAGCTTGGATCTCAGGGGGACTGGAAACACCATATATTTT. The chain has TRBV5-1 and TRBJ1-3; 7 nucleotides align to TRBD1. The V gene's germline CDR1 is SGHRS and CDR2 YFSETQ. This CDR3 has 16 amino acids. Germline trimming cut 0 bases from V and 2 bases from J; bases unmatched to any gene: 5. Full variable domain (missing parts from reference TRBV5-1 and TRBJ1-3): KAGVTQTPRYLIKTRGQQVTLSCSPISGHRSVSWYQQTPGQGLQFLFEYFSETQRNKGNFPGRFSGRQFSNSRSEMNVSTLELGDSALYLCASSLDLRGTGNTIYFGEGSWLTVV.

The gene calls are TRBV19 and TRBJ2-7; D not certain. Trimming took 3 bases from V and 2 from J, leaving 11 bases between them. Germline CDR1 reads LNHDA; CDR2 reads SQIVND (reference sequence). The CDR3 length is 14 residues. CDR3 residues: CASSIGHPTYEQYF. The CDR3 DNA sequence: TGTGCCAGTAGTATCGGTCACCCAACCTACGAGCAGTACTTC.

This chain joins TRBV5-4 and TRBJ1-2; D call uncertain. The CDR3 is made up of 15 amino acids. V lost 4 bases, J lost 3 bases, and 16 bases lay in between. Germline V gene sequence: CDR1 SGHNT, CDR2 YYREEE (reference sequence). The CDR3 DNA follows: TGTGCCAGCAGCCGTACCACTGGGCCTGACTATGGCTACACCTTC. Amino acid sequence: CASSRTTGPDYGYTF.

This rearrangement joins TRBV27 to TRBJ2-7; 8 bases fit TRBD1. Germline V gene data show CDR1 as MNHEY and CDR2 as SMNVEV (reference sequence). Trimming at V came to 5 bases and at J to 1 base, leaving 4 bases not matched to a gene. This CDR3 has 14 residues. The CDR3 sequence: CASSGTGASYEQYF. The CDR3 coding sequence is TGTGCCAGCAGTGGGACAGGCGCTTCCTACGAGCAGTACTTC.

This chain links TRBV11-2 with TRBJ2-7, with TRBD2 matching 7 bases. Losses at the gene ends were 0 bases for V and 3 bases for J; bases not matched to a gene: 5. The CDR3 is 15 residues long. CDR1 and CDR2 from the germline V gene are SGHAT and FQNNGV. CDR3: CASSLERTSIYEQYF. The CDR3 DNA is TGTGCCAGCAGCTTAGAGAGGACTAGTATCTACGAGCAGTACTTC.

This rearrangement joins TRBV6-1 to TRBJ2-2; TRBD1 is a possible D gene (6 bases). Germline CDR1 reads MNHNS; CDR2 reads SASEGT. Trimming took 2 bases from V and 3 from J, leaving 13 bases between them. The CDR3 totals 16 residues. The DNA of the CDR3 is TGTGCCAGCAGTGAAACCGGGACAAAATACACCGGGGAGCTGTTTTTT. It is translated as CASSETGTKYTGELFF.

The CDR3 protein is CASEGQGLFRNQPQHF. The CDR3 nucleotides are TGTGCCAGCGAGGGACAGGGTTTGTTCCGCAATCAGCCCCAGCATTTT. V usage is TRBV2 and J usage is TRBJ1-5, with 9 nucleotides matching TRBD1. The V segment lost 8 bases and the J segment 2 bases; nucleotides outside the gene matches: 10. The germline CDR1 and CDR2 sequences are SNHLY and FYNNEI. The CDR3 runs to 16 residues. Using reference TRBV2 and TRBJ1-5 for the parts outside the CDR3, the full variable domain is EPEVTQTPSHQVTQMGQEVILRCVPISNHLYFYWYRQILGQKVEFLVSFYNNEISEKSEIFDDQFSVERPDGSNFTLKIRSTKLEDSAMYFCASEGQGLFRNQPQHFGDGTRLSIL.

The chain is built from TRBV6-5 and TRBJ1-5; D might be TRBD1 (5 bases). The germline V and J ends were trimmed by 7 bases and 7 bases, with 14 bases remaining between them. In germline, CDR1 is MNHEY, CDR2 SVGAGI. The CDR3 totals 13 residues. The CDR3 DNA sequence: TGTGCCAGCAACGGCAGGGTTTACCAGCCCCAGCATTTT. It encodes CASNGRVYQPQHF.

The CDR3 loop is CAWSPIGLAGVQETQYF. Written as DNA, the CDR3 is TGTGCCTGGAGTCCGATAGGACTAGCGGGAGTACAAGAGACCCAGTACTTC. V and J are TRBV30 and TRBJ2-5; 13 positions match TRBD2. The CDR3 loop spans 17 amino acids. Germline-derived CDR1 and CDR2 are GTSNPN and SVGIG (reference sequence). V was pared by 2 bases and J by 2 bases, with 8 bases of the junction left unmatched.

The chain has TRBV2 and TRBJ2-7, with TRBD1 identical over 7 bases. Trimming took 3 bases from V and 5 from J; bases not matched to a gene: 7. Per the germline V gene, CDR1 is SNHLY and CDR2 is FYNNEI. This CDR3 is 14 amino acids long. Written as DNA, the CDR3 is TGTGCCAGCAGTGATCTCGACAGGGACGACGAGCAGTACTTC. It specifies CASSDLDRDDEQYF.

A note on this clone: One end of the junction fails to match germline, which may point to a read error. V gene TRBV7-7 combines with J gene TRBJ2-1; TRBD1 matches at 9 bases. The V gene's germline CDR1 is SSHAT and CDR2 FNYEAQ (reference sequence). CDR3 length: 15 amino acids. CDR3 nucleotide sequence: TGTGCTAGCAGCCGGGCCGGGACAGGGATGAATGAGCAGTTCTTC. Amino acids: CASSRAGTGMNEQFF.

DNA of the CDR3: TGTGCCAGCTCACCATTAAACAGTGGTATCGATGGCTACACCTTC. Amino acids: CASSPLNSGIDGYTF. The rearrangement links TRBV18 to TRBJ1-2; no clear D. The length of the CDR3 is 15 residues. Germline CDR1 KGHSH, CDR2 LQKENI. Trimming took off 2 bases at V and 6 bases at J, with 16 bases between the two ends.

The V call is TRBV5-4, the J call TRBJ2-3; TRBD2 matches at 8 bases. Germline V gene data show CDR1 as SGHNT and CDR2 as YYREEE (reference sequence). This CDR3 region has 20 residues. V dropped 3 bases and J dropped 5; count of bases not matched to a gene: 23. In DNA, the CDR3 is TGTGCCAGCAGCTCGGGGGTTCTAGCGGGCCCACCCAGTAAGGGAGATACGCAGTATTTT. It yields the protein CASSSGVLAGPPSKGDTQYF.

The chain combines TRBV11-2 with TRBJ1-5; D perhaps matches TRBD1 (6 bases). CDR1 is SGHAT, CDR2 FQNNGV, per germline. The CDR3 consists of 14 residues. V gave up 5 bases and J gave up 4 bases, with 12 bases separating them. CDR3 sequence: CASSPDRRNQPQHF. In DNA form, the CDR3 reads TGTGCCAGCAGCCCCGACAGGAGGAATCAGCCCCAGCATTTT.

The chain is built from TRBV12-5 and TRBJ1-1, with D uncertain. Trimming removed 6 bases from V and 2 bases from J, with 4 bases in between. Per the germline V gene, CDR1 is LGHNT and CDR2 is FRNRAP. This CDR3 is built from 11 residues. The DNA of the CDR3 is TGTGCTAGTGGCACTAACACTGAAGCTTTCTTT. It yields the protein CASGTNTEAFF. The entire variable domain, with the rest obtained from reference TRBV12-5 and TRBJ1-1, is as follows: DARVTQTPRHKVTEMGQEVTMRCQPILGHNTVFWYRQTMMQGLELLAYFRNRAPLDDSGMPKDRFSAEMPDATLATLKIQPSEPRDSAVYFCASGTNTEAFFGQGTRLTVV.

The chain couples TRBV5-1 to TRBJ2-1; no definite D call. CDR3 length: 15 residues. CDR1 SGHRS and CDR2 YFSETQ come from the germline V gene. This CDR3 is CASADEAPTYNEQFF. CDR3 coding DNA: TGCGCATCCGCCGACGAGGCTCCAACCTACAATGAGCAGTTCTTC.

In this sample, this clone turned up a few times. The genes are TRBV2 and TRBJ1-4, with D possibly TRBD1 on 5 matching bases. The CDR3 sequence is 13 residues long. Deletions cut 4 bases from V and 8 bases from J, with 11 bases between. The germline CDR1 and CDR2 sequences are SNHLY and FYNNEI. In DNA form, the CDR3 reads TGTGCCAGCAGTGCAGAAAAGGGGGAAAAACTGTTTTTT. Encoded protein: CASSAEKGEKLFF.

The J gene is TRBJ2-5, the V gene TRBV6-1, with no clear D. Looked up from germline, CDR1 is MNHNS and CDR2 is SASEGT. The CDR3 loop spans 12 amino acids. Trimming took off 6 bases at V and 3 bases at J, with 8 bases between the two ends. Here the CDR3 DNA reads TGTGCCAGCAGAGAAAGCGAAGAGACCCAGTACTTC. It encodes CASRESEETQYF.